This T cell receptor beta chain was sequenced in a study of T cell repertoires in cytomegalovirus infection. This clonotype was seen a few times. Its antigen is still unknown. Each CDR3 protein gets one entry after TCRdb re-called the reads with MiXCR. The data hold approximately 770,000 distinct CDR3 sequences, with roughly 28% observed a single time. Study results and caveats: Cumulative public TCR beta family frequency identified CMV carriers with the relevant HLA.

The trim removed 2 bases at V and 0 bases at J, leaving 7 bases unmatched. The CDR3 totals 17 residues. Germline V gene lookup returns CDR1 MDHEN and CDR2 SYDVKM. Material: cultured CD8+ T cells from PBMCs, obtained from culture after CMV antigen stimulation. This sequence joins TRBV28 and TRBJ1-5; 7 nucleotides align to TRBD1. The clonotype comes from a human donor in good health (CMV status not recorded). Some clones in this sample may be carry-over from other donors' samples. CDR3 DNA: TGTGCCAGCAGTTTACGGAGGGGGCCTTATAGCAATCAGCCCCAGCATTTT. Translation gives CASSLRRGPYSNQPQHF.